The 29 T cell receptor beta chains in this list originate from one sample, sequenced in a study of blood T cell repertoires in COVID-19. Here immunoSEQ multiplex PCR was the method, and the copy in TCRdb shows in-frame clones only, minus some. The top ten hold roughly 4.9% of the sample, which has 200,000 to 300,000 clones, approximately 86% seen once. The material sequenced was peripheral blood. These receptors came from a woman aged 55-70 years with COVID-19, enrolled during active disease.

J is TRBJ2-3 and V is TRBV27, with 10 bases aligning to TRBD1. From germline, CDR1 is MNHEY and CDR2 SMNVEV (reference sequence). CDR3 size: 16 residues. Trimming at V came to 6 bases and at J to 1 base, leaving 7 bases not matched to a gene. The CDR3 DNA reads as TGTGCCAGCAGAGGACAGGGGGTAAGAGGCACAGATACGCAGTATTTT. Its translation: CASRGQGVRGTDTQYF.

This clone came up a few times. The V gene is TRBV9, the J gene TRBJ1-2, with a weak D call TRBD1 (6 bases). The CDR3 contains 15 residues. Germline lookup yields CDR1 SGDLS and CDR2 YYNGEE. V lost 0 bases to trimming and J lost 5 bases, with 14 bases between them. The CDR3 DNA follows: TGTGCCAGCAGCGTAGTCATGTCAGGGGAGTATGGCTACACCTTC. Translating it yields CASSVVMSGEYGYTF.

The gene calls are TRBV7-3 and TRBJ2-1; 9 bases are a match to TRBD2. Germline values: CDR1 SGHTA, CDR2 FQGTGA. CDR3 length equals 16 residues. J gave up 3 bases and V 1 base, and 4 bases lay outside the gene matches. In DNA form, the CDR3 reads TGTGCCAGCAGCTTAAACGCGGGAGGGATCTACAATGAGCAGTTCTTC. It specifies CASSLNAGGIYNEQFF.

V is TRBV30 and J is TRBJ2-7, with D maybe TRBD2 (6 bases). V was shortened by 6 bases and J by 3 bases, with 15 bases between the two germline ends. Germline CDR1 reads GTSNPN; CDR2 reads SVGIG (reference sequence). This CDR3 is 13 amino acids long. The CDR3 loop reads CACPRQGGYEQYF. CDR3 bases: TGTGCCTGTCCGAGGCAGGGAGGCTACGAGCAGTACTTC.

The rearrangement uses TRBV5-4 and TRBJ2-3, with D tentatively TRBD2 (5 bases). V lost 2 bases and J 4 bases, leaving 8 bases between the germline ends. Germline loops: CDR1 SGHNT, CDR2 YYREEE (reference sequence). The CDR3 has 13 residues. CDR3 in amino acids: CASSFWTADTQYF. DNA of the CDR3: TGTGCCAGCAGCTTCTGGACTGCAGATACGCAGTATTTT.

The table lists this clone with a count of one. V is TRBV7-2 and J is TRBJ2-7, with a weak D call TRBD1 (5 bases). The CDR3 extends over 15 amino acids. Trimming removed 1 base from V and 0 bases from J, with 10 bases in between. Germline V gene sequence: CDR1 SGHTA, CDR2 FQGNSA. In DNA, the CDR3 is TGTGCCAGCAGCTTAGACGGACACGGCTCCTACGAGCAGTACTTC. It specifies CASSLDGHGSYEQYF.

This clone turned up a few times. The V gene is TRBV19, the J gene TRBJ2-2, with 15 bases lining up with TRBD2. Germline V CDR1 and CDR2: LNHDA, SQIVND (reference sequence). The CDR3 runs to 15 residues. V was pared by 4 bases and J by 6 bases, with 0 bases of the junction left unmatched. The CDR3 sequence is CASSRTSGRAGELFF. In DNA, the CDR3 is TGTGCCAGTAGTAGGACTAGCGGGAGGGCCGGGGAGCTGTTTTTT.

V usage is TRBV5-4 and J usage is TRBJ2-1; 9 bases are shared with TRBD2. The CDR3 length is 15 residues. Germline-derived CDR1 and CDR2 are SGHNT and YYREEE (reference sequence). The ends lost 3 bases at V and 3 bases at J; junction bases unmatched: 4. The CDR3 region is CASSWDSGSYNEQFF. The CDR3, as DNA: TGTGCCAGCAGCTGGGATAGCGGGAGCTACAATGAGCAGTTCTTC.

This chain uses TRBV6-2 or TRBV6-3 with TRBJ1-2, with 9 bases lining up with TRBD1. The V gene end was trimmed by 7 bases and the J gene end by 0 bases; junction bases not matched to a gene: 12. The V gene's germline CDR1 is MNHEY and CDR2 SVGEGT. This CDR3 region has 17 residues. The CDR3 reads CASTPPQQGAANYGYTF. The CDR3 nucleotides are TGTGCCAGCACCCCACCCCAACAGGGGGCAGCTAACTATGGCTACACCTTC.

CDR3 in DNA: TGTGCCAGCAGTTTACGGGCAGGGGTGAACACTGAAGCTTTCTTT. As protein: CASSLRAGVNTEAFF. The gene calls are TRBV27 and TRBJ1-1, with D maybe TRBD1 (6 bases). The CDR3 spans 15 residues. The V and J ends lost 2 bases and 0 bases respectively, with 10 bases between them. From germline, CDR1 is MNHEY and CDR2 SMNVEV (reference sequence).

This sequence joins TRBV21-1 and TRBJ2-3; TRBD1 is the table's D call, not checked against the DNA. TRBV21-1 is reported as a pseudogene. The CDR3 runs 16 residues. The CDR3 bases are TGTGCCAGCAGCAAACGAGAGACAGGGTTGAGGGATACGCAGTATTTT. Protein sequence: CASSKRETGLRDTQYF.

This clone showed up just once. The CDR3 DNA is TGTGCCACCAGCCGGCGGGGACAGGGTGGGACCGGGGAGCTGTTTTTT. It translates to CATSRRGQGGTGELFF. The V call is TRBV15, the J call TRBJ2-2; the match to TRBD1 covers 9 bases. CDR1 is LNHNV and CDR2 is YYDKDF in the germline V gene (reference sequence). CDR3 length: 16 amino acids. With V trimmed by 5 bases and J by 5 bases, 9 bases remained unmatched.

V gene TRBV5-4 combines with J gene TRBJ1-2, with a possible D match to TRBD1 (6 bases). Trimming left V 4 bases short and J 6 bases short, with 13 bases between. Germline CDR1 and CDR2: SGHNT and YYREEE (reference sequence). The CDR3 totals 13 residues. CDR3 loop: CASSTGQSDGYTF. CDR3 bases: TGTGCCAGCAGCACCGGACAGTCTGATGGCTACACCTTC.

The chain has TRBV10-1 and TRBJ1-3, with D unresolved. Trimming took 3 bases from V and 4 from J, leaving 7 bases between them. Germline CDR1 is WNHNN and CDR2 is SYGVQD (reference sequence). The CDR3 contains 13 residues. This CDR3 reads CASSEETGNTIYF. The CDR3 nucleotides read TGCGCCAGCAGTGAAGAAACAGGAAACACCATATATTTT.

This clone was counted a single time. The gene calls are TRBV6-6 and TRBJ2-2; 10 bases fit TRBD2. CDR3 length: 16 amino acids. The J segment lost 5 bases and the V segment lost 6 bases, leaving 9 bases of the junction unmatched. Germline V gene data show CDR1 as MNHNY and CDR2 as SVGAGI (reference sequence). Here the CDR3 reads CASRRSSGRGTGELFF. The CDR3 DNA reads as TGTGCCAGCAGGCGATCTAGCGGGAGAGGGACCGGGGAGCTGTTTTTT.

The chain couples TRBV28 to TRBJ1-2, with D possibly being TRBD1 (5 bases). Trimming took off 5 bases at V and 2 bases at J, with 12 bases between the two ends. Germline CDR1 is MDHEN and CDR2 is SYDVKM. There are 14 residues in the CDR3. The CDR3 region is CASSPPPGNYGYTF. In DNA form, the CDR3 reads TGTGCCAGCAGTCCCCCCCCAGGGAACTATGGCTACACCTTC.

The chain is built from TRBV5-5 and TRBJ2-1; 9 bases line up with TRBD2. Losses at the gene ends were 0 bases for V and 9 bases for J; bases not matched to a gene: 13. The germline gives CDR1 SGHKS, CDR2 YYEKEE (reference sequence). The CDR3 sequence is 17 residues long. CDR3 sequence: CASSLGLAGPEGGEQFF. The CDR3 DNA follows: TGTGCCAGCAGCTTGGGCCTAGCGGGGCCGGAAGGAGGTGAGCAGTTCTTC.

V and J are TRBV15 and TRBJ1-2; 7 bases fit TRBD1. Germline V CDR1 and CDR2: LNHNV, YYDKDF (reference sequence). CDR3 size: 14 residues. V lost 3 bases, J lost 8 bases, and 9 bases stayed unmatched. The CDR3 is CATSSRQGVWGYTF. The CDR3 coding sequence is TGTGCCACCAGCAGTAGACAGGGTGTGTGGGGCTACACCTTC.

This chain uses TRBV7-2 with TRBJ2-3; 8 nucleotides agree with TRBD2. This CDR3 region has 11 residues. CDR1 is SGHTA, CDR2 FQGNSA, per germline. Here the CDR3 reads CSSGVMDTQYF. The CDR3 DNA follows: TGTAGTAGCGGGGTCATGGATACGCAGTATTTT.

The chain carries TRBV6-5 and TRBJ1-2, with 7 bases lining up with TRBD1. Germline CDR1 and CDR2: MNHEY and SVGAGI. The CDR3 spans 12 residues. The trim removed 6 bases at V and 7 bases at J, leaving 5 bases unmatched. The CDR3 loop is CASSKTGVGYTF. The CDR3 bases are TGTGCCAGCAGCAAAACAGGGGTTGGCTACACCTTC.

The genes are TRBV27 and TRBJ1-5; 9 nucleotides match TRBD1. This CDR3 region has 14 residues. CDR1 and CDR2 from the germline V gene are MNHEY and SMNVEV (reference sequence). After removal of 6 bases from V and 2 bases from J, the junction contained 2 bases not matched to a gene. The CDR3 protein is CASRGTGRNQPQHF. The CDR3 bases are TGTGCCAGCAGAGGGACAGGGCGCAATCAGCCCCAGCATTTT.

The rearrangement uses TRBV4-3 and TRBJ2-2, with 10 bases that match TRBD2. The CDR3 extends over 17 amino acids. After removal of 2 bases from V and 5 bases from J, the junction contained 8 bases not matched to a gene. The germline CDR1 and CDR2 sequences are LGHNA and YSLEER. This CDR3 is CASSQQPSGSSTGELFF. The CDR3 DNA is TGCGCCAGCAGCCAACAACCTAGCGGGAGCTCGACCGGGGAGCTGTTTTTT.

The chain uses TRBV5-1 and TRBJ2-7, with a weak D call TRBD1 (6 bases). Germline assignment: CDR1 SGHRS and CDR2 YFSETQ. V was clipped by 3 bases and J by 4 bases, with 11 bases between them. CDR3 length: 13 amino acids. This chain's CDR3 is CASSSIGQYEQYF. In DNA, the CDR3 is TGCGCCAGCAGCTCTATAGGACAGTACGAGCAGTACTTC.

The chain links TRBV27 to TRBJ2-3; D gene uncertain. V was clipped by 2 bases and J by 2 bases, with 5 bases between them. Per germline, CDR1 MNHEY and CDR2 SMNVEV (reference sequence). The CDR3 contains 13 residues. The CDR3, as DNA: TGTGCCAGCAGTTTACCCAACACAGATACGCAGTATTTT. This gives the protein CASSLPNTDTQYF.

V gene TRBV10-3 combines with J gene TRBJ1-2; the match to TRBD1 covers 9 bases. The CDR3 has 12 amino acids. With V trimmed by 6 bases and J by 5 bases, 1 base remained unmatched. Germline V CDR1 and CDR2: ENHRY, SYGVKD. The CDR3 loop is CAISGTGYGYTF. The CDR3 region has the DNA TGTGCCATCAGCGGGACAGGGTATGGCTACACCTTC.

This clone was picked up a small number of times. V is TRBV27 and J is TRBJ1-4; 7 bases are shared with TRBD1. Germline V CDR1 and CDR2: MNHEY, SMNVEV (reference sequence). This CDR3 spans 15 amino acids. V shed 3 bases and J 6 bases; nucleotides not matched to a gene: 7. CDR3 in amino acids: CASSLNRGGDEKLFF. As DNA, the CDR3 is TGTGCCAGCAGTTTGAACAGGGGAGGCGATGAAAAACTGTTTTTT.

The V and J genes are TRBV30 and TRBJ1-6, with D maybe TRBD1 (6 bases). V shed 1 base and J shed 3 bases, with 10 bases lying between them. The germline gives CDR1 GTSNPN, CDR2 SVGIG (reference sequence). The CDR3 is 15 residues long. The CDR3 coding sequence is TGTGCCTGGAGTGAGGGCAGGGGCTATAATTCACCCCTCCACTTT. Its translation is CAWSEGRGYNSPLHF. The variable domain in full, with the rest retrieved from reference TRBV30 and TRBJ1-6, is SQTIHQWPATLVQPVGSPLSLECTVEGTSNPNLYWYRQAAGRGLQLLFYSVGIGQISSEVPQNLSASRPQDRQFILSSKKLLLSDSGFYLCAWSEGRGYNSPLHFGNGTRLTVT.

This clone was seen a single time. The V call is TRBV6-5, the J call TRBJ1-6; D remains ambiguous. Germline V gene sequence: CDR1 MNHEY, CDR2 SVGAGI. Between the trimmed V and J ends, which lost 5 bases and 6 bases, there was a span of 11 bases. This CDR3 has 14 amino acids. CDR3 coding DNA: TGTGCCAGCAGTAACCGGGGTCCTAATTCACCCCTCCACTTT. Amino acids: CASSNRGPNSPLHF.

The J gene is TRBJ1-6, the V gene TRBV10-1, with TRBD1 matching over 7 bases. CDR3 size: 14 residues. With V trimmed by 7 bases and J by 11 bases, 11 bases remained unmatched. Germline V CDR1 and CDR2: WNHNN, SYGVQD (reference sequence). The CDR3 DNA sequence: TGCGCCAGCAACCCGGACAGGTGGGTAACACCCCTCCACTTT. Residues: CASNPDRWVTPLHF.